The entry that follows covers one T cell receptor beta chain sequence. Its antigen remains unidentified. Profiled with immunoSEQ multiplex PCR; TCRdb holds only in-frame clones, not every one. The sample includes under 170,000 clones, roughly 90% seen only once; the top ten take approximately 3.6%. Pooling was applied to second doses at about 4 or about 12 weeks. Per the germline V gene, CDR1 is SGHVS and CDR2 is FQNEAQ. The CDR3 consists of 13 residues. The V and J ends lost 1 base and 5 bases respectively, with 6 bases between them. The data are from a study of T cell responses to AZD1222 COVID-19 vaccine. General observations from the study: Clonal diversity may have been underestimated, and the donors were mostly white British, with more females than males. Spike-specific TCR depth and breadth grew after two AZD1222 doses.

The receptor was isolated from an adult who received the AZD1222 COVID-19 vaccine. The source was peripheral blood, collected 28 days after the second AZD1222 dose. The chain combines TRBV7-8 with TRBJ2-1, with D uncertain. CDR3 protein: CASSLGAHNEQFF. The CDR3 DNA reads TGTGCCAGCAGCTTAGGTGCCCACAATGAGCAGTTCTTC.